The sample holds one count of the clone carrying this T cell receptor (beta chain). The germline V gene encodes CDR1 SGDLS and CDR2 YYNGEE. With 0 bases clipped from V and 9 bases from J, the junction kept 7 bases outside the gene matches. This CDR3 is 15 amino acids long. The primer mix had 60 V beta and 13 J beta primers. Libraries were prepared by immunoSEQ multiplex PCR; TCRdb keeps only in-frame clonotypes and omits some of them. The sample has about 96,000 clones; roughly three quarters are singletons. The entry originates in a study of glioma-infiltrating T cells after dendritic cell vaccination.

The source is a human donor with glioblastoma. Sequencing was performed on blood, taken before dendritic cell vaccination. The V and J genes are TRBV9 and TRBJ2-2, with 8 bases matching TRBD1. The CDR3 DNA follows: TGTGCCAGCAGCGTAGGAGACAGGGGTGCTTGGGAGCTGTTTTTT. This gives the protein CASSVGDRGAWELFF.